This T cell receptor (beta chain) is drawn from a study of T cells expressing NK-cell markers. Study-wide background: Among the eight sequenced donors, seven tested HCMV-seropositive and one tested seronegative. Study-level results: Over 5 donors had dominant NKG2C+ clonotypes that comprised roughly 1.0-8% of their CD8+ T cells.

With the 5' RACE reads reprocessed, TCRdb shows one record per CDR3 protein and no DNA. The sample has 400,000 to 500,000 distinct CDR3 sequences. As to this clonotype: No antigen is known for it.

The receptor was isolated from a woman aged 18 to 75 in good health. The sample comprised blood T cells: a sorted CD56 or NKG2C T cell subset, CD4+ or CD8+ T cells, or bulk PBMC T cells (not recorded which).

CDR3 residues: CASSPGTSLLNEQFF. The genes are TRBV7-2 and TRBJ2-1; the D call of TRBD2 rests on TCRdb alone, since no DNA is present to check it. The CDR3 sequence is 15 residues long. In germline, CDR1 is SGHTA, CDR2 FQGNSA.